This TCR beta chain appears in the sequencing data of a study of blood T cell repertoires in COVID-19. Study-level information: Acute and convalescent COVID-19 samples came from the United States, Italy and Spain. T cells, B-cell-depleted T cells, or PBMCs provided the cDNA or gDNA that served as material.

The authors' processing: Reference gene primers were amplified, and this amplification served to estimate nucleated cell counts. TCRdb keeps only in-frame clones here, not all; method: immunoSEQ multiplex PCR. V, J and clone size reflect that table, while D and trimming were determined from the DNA. Of just over 35,000 clones in the sample, roughly nine tenths were seen once. The V and J ends lost 4 bases and 1 base, in that order; junction bases with no gene match: 9. The germline V gene encodes CDR1 KGHSH and CDR2 LQKENI. The CDR3 loop spans 16 amino acids. The source of this sequence is a man between 60 and 75 years old with acute or convalescent COVID-19. The chain combines TRBV18 with TRBJ1-1; 7 bases are shared with TRBD1. The sample consisted of peripheral blood. The CDR3 region has the DNA TGTGCCAGCTCACTCGACAGGGTAGGGGGGAACACTGAAGCTTTCTTT. Residues: CASSLDRVGGNTEAFF.